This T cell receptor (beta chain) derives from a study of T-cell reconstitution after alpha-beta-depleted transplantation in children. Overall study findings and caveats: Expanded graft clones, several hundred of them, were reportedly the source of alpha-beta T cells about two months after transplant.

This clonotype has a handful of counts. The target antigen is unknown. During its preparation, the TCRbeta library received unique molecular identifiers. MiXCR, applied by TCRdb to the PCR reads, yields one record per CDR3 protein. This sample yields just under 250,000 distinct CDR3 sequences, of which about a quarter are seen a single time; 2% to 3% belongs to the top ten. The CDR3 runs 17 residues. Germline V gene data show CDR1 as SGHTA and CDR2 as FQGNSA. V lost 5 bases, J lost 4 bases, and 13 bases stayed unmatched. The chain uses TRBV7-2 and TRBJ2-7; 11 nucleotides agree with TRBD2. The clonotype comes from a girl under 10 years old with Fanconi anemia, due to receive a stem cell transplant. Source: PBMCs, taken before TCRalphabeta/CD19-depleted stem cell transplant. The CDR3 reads CASSAFLAGGWTYEQYF. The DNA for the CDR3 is TGTGCCAGCAGCGCCTTCCTAGCGGGGGGTTGGACTTACGAGCAGTACTTC.